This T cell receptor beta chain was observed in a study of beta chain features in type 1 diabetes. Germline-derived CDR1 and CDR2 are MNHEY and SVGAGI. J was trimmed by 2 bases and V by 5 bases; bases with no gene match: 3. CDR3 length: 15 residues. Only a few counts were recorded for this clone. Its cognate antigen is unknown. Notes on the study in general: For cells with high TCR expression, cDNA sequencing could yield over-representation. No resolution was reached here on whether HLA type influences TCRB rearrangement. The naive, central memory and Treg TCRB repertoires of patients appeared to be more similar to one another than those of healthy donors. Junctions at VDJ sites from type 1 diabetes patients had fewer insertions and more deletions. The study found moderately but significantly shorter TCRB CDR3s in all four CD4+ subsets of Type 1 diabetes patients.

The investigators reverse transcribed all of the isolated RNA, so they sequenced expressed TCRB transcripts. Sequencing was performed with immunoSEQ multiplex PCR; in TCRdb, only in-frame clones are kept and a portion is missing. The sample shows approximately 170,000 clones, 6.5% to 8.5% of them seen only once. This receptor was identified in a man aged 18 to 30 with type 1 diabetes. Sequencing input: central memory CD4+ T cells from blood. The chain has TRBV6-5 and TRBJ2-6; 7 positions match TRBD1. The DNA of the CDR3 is TGTGCCAGCAGTCGAAGGGGGCCTGGGGCCAACGTCCTGACTTTC. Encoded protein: CASSRRGPGANVLTF.